This T cell receptor (beta chain) was identified in a study of blood T cell repertoires in COVID-19. On the study more broadly: Nucleic acid was either cDNA or gDNA, and it came from T cells, B-cell-depleted T cells, or PBMCs.

The germline gives CDR1 SQVTM, CDR2 ANQGSEA. The V gene lost 5 bases and the J gene lost 0 bases, with 8 bases spanning the gap. The CDR3 runs 13 residues. Repertoires were generated with immunoSEQ multiplex PCR, while TCRdb's copy carries only in-frame clones and drops some. The table records over 200,000 clones, about 90% of them present only once. This clone showed up just once. The sequence was obtained from a man aged 60 to 75 with COVID-19, enrolled during active disease. Sample: peripheral blood. The V gene is TRBV29-1, the J gene TRBJ1-3, with D tentatively TRBD1 (5 bases). The CDR3 coding sequence is TGCAGCGTTACTACAGGCTCTGGAAACACCATATATTTT. Translated: CSVTTGSGNTIYF.